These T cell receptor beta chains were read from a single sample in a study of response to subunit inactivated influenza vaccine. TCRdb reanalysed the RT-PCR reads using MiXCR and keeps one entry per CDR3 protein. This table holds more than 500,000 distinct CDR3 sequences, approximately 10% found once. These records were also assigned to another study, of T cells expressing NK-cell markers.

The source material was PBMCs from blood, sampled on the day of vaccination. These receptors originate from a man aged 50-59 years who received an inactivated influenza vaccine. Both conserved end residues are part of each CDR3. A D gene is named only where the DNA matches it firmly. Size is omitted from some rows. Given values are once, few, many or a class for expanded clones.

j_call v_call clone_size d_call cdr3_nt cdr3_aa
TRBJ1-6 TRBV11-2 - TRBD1 TGTGCCAGCAGATCAGACAGGGGGAATTCACCCCTCCACTTT CASRSDRGNSPLHF
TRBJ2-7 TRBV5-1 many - TGCGCCAGCAGCTTGGACAGGAACTACGAGCAGTACTTC CASSLDRNYEQYF
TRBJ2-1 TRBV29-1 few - TGCAGCGTTGAAGAAGGGCAATGGGGCTACAATGAGCAGTTCTTC CSVEEGQWGYNEQFF
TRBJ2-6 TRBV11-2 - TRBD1 TGTGCCAGCAGCTCAAGGACAGGCTCTGGGGCCAACGTCCTGACTTTC CASSSRTGSGANVLTF
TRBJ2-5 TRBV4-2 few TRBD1 TGTGCCAGCAGCCAAGACGGACAGGAACTTGGGAAGACCCAGTACTTC CASSQDGQELGKTQYF
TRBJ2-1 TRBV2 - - TGTGCCGGCCGGGGGCCTAGCTCCTACAATGAGCAGTTCTTC CAGRGPSSYNEQFF
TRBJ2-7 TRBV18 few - TGTGCCAGCTCACCACAGGCTCAGGGATCCTACGAGCAGTACTTC CASSPQAQGSYEQYF
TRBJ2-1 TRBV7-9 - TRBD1 TGTGCCAGCAGCTTAGCCGGGACAGGGGATTACAATGAGCAGTTCTTC CASSLAGTGDYNEQFF
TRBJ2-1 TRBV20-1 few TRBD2 TGCAGTGCTAGACGGACTAGCGGGACGCATAGGAACAATGAGCAGTTCTTC CSARRTSGTHRNNEQFF
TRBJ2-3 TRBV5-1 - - TGCGCCAGCAGCTTGACCCTTAAGAGCACAGATACGCAGTATTTT CASSLTLKSTDTQYF
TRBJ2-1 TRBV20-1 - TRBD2 TGCAGTACTATAGGCGGGGGGGCCCTCAATGAGCAGTTCTTC CSTIGGGALNEQFF
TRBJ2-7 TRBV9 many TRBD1 TGTGCCAGCAGCGTAGGGGACAGGATTAGCGAGCAGTACTTC CASSVGDRISEQYF
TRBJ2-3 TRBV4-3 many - TGCGCCAGCAGCCAAGCGCTCCGGGACGGCCGTGCTAGCACAGATACGCAGTATTTT CASSQALRDGRASTDTQYF
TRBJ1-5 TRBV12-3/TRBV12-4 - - TGTGCCAGCAGTTCCAGGGGCCCGAATCAGCCCCAGCATTTT CASSSRGPNQPQHF
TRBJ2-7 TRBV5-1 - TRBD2 TGCGCCAGCAGCCAAGGACTAGCGGGAGGGCGCCCCGAGTACGAGCAGTACTTC CASSQGLAGGRPEYEQYF
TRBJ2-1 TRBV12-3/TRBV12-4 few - TGTGCCAGCAGTCCTCGGACCCCTGGGGGCAATGAGCAGTTCTTC CASSPRTPGGNEQFF
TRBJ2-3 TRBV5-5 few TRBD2 TGTGCCAGCAGCCGGACTAGCGGCCTCACAGATACGCAGTATTTT CASSRTSGLTDTQYF
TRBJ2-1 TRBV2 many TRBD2 TGTGCCAGCAGTGGACTAGCGGGATACAATGAGCAGTTCTTC CASSGLAGYNEQFF
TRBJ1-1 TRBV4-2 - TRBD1 TGTGCCAGCAGCCGAATCCGGGACAGGAACACTGAAGCTTTCTTT CASSRIRDRNTEAFF
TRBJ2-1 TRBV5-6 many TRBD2 TGTGCCAGCAGCACCGGGACTAGCGGATACAATGAGCAGTTCTTC CASSTGTSGYNEQFF
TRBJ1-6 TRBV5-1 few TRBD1 TGCGCCAGCAGCTCCGCCGGGACAGGGAGTTCACCCCTCCACTTT CASSSAGTGSSPLHF
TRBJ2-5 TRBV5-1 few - TGCGCCAGCAGCTTGGACAGGGCTGGAGAGACCCAGTACTTC CASSLDRAGETQYF
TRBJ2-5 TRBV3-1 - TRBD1 TGTGCCAGCACCACCATTCTGAGGACAGGTGGGGAGACCCAGTACTTC CASTTILRTGGETQYF
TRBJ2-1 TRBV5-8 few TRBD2 TGTGCCAGCAGCTTCGGACTAGCGGGGGGACTACCCAATGAGCAGTTCTTC CASSFGLAGGLPNEQFF
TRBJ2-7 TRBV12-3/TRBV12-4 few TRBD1 TGTGCCAGCAGTTTAGCGGCGACAGGGGACGGCGAGCAGTACTTC CASSLAATGDGEQYF
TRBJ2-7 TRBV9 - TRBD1 TGTGCCAGCAGCATACGGGACAGGGAATCAAGCGAGCAGTACTTC CASSIRDRESSEQYF
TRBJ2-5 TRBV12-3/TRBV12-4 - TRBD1 TGTGCCAGCGGCCGGACAGGGGAAGAGACCCAGTACTTC CASGRTGEETQYF
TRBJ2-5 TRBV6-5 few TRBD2 TGTGCCAGCAGTTACGGGGAGGGTTTGGAGACCCAGTACTTC CASSYGEGLETQYF
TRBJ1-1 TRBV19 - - TGTGCCAGTAGTACGAATCAGGGAAGTGGCACTGAAGCTTTCTTT CASSTNQGSGTEAFF
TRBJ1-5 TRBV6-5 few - TGTGCCAGCAGTTCAAGCCCAAATCAGCCCCAGCATTTT CASSSSPNQPQHF
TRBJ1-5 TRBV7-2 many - TGTGCCAGCAGCTTTACGGCTAATCAGCCCCAGCATTTT CASSFTANQPQHF
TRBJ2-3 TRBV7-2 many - TGTGCCAGCAGCTCCGGGTTTTCCACAGATACGCAGTATTTT CASSSGFSTDTQYF